The clone carrying this TCR beta chain occurred a few times. The source of the sample is a study of T cells after yellow fever vaccination. In TCRdb, the 5' RACE reads were re-called with MiXCR into one record per CDR3 protein. In the table there are some 49,000 distinct CDR3 sequences, around 6.4% of which are singletons. This CDR3 contains 16 residues. Per germline, CDR1 KGHSH and CDR2 LQKENI. The V segment lost 3 bases and the J segment 8 bases; nucleotides outside the gene matches: 11. The V gene is TRBV18, the J gene TRBJ2-1; 9 bases map to TRBD1. The material was PBMCs, either bulk or a sorted T-cell subset (CD4+, CD8+, memory, or dextramer-sorted; not recorded which), obtained 45 days after the yellow fever booster vaccination. The clonotype comes from a man under 40 who received the YFV17D yellow fever vaccine. CDR3 loop: CASSPNWDRDFHEQFF. The CDR3, as DNA: TGTGCCAGCTCACCCAATTGGGACAGGGATTTCCATGAGCAGTTCTTC.